This entry describes one T cell receptor beta chain. Antigen: not known. The PCR contained 60 Vbeta and 13 Jbeta primers. Assay used: immunoSEQ multiplex PCR; TCRdb lists only in-frame clones, some missing. The sample lists around 200,000 clones; more than 60% were seen once. This specimen belongs to a study of cytomegalovirus exposure and HLA in healthy donors. Study-level information: Unique TCR beta sequences numbering fewer than 130 million came from around 180 million T cells in an earlier analysis. Whole-study findings and limits: In a later analysis, TCR beta V- and J-gene trimming was associated with a missense DCLRE1C variant.

Germline V gives CDR1 SEHNR, CDR2 FQNEAQ (reference sequence). Trimming removed 3 bases from V and 7 bases from J, with 12 bases in between. This CDR3 contains 14 residues. The chain employs TRBV7-9 and TRBJ2-2; D unresolved. The origin of this receptor is a man aged 40-49 years in good health and CMV-seronegative. The sequenced sample was PBMCs. CDR3 sequence reads: CASSLRGRNGELFF. CDR3 DNA: TGTGCCAGCAGCTTGCGAGGAAGGAACGGGGAGCTGTTTTTT.